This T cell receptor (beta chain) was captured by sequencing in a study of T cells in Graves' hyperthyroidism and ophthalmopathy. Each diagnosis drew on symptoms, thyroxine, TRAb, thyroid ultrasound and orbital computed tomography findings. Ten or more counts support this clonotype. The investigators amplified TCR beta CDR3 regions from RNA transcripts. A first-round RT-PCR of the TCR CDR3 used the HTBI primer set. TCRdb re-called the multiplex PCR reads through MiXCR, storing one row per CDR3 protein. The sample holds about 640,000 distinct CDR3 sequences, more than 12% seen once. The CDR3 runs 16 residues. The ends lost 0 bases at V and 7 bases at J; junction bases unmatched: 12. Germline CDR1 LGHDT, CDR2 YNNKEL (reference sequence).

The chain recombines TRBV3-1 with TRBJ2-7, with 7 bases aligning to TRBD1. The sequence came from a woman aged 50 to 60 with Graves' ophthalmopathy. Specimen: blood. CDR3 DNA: TGTGCCAGCAGCCAAGACGACAGGGCCTTTCGCAGGGAGCAGTACTTC. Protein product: CASSQDDRAFRREQYF.